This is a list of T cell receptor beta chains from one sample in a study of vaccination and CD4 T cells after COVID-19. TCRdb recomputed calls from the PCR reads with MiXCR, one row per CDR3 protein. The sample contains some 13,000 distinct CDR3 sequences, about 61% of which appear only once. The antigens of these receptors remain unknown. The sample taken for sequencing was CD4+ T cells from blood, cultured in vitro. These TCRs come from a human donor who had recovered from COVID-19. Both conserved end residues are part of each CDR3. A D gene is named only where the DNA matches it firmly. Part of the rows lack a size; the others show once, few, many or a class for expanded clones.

CDR3 protein: CATSRDLGGRAGETQYF
CDR3 DNA: TGTGCCACCAGCAGAGATTTGGGGGGGAGGGCCGGAGAGACCCAGTACTTC
V gene: TRBV15
clone size: few
D gene: TRBD2
J gene: TRBJ2-5

CDR3 protein: CASSRQGVGEAFF
CDR3 DNA: TGTGCCAGCAGCCGACAGGGGGTGGGTGAAGCTTTCTTT
V gene: TRBV27
clone size: .
D gene: TRBD1
J gene: TRBJ1-1

CDR3 protein: CSARFRGAQFF
CDR3 DNA: TGCAGTGCTAGGTTTAGGGGGGCGCAGTTCTTC
V gene: TRBV20-1
clone size: once
D gene: .
J gene: TRBJ2-1

CDR3 protein: CASSLGGAAGLPYGYTF
CDR3 DNA: TGTGCCAGCAGCTTAGGAGGAGCGGCAGGCCTCCCCTATGGCTACACCTTC
V gene: TRBV7-2
clone size: few
D gene: .
J gene: TRBJ1-2

CDR3 protein: CSARGQGRTGELFF
CDR3 DNA: TGCAGTGCTAGGGGGCAGGGAAGGACCGGGGAGCTGTTTTTT
V gene: TRBV20-1
clone size: .
D gene: .
J gene: TRBJ2-2

CDR3 protein: CATSREGGPNTEAFF
CDR3 DNA: TGTGCCACCAGCAGAGAAGGTGGTCCGAACACTGAAGCTTTCTTT
V gene: TRBV15
clone size: .
D gene: .
J gene: TRBJ1-1

CDR3 protein: CASSLITGATGELFF
CDR3 DNA: TGTGCCAGCAGCTTAATCACAGGGGCCACCGGGGAGCTGTTTTTT
V gene: TRBV5-5
clone size: .
D gene: TRBD1
J gene: TRBJ2-2

CDR3 protein: CASSIRQGGQTQYF
CDR3 DNA: TGTGCCAGCAGCATTCGACAGGGTGGTCAGACCCAGTACTTC
V gene: TRBV7-2
clone size: .
D gene: TRBD1
J gene: TRBJ2-5

CDR3 protein: CASSYPPGRGGNQPQHF
CDR3 DNA: TGTGCCAGCAGTTACCCCCCGGGCAGGGGGGGCAATCAGCCCCAGCATTTT
V gene: TRBV6-2/TRBV6-3
clone size: .
D gene: TRBD1
J gene: TRBJ1-5

CDR3 protein: CASSVEGKNTGELFF
CDR3 DNA: TGTGCCAGCAGTGTAGAGGGGAAAAACACCGGGGAGCTGTTTTTT
V gene: TRBV25-1
clone size: .
D gene: .
J gene: TRBJ2-2

CDR3 protein: CASSAGVDNSPLHF
CDR3 DNA: TGTGCCAGCAGCGCAGGGGTCGATAATTCACCCCTCCACTTT
V gene: TRBV6-1
clone size: .
D gene: .
J gene: TRBJ1-6

CDR3 protein: CASSLLGRGGSDTQYF
CDR3 DNA: TGTGCCAGCAGTTTATTGGGCAGGGGTGGTTCGGATACGCAGTATTTT
V gene: TRBV28
clone size: .
D gene: .
J gene: TRBJ2-3

CDR3 protein: CASSFGTGRGDEQYF
CDR3 DNA: TGTGCCAGCAGCTTCGGGACAGGGCGTGGGGACGAGCAGTACTTC
V gene: TRBV5-6
clone size: .
D gene: TRBD1
J gene: TRBJ2-7

CDR3 protein: CAWSRRLGGYTF
CDR3 DNA: TGTGCCTGGAGTCGGAGGTTGGGTGGCTACACCTTC
V gene: TRBV30
clone size: .
D gene: .
J gene: TRBJ1-2

CDR3 protein: CASSYWAGRETQYF
CDR3 DNA: TGTGCCAGCAGCTATTGGGCGGGGAGAGAGACCCAGTACTTC
V gene: TRBV5-4
clone size: .
D gene: .
J gene: TRBJ2-5

CDR3 protein: CASSLRRSGLQYF
CDR3 DNA: TGTGCCAGCAGCTTACGTCGGTCGGGACTCCAGTACTTC
V gene: TRBV5-4
clone size: .
D gene: .
J gene: TRBJ2-4

CDR3 protein: CASREGGGGADTQYF
CDR3 DNA: TGTGCCAGCAGGGAGGGGGGGGGCGGTGCAGATACGCAGTATTTT
V gene: TRBV2
clone size: medium-sized
D gene: .
J gene: TRBJ2-3

CDR3 protein: CAWSKGTGGLNTEAFF
CDR3 DNA: TGTGCCTGGAGTAAGGGGACAGGGGGCTTGAACACTGAAGCTTTCTTT
V gene: TRBV30
clone size: .
D gene: TRBD1
J gene: TRBJ1-1

CDR3 protein: CASSSIGTSGYEQYF
CDR3 DNA: TGTGCCAGCAGTTCCATCGGGACTAGCGGTTACGAGCAGTACTTC
V gene: TRBV6-5
clone size: large
D gene: TRBD2
J gene: TRBJ2-7

CDR3 protein: CASSFRALRTDTQYF
CDR3 DNA: TGTGCCAGCAGCTTTCGCGCACTTCGGACAGATACGCAGTATTTT
V gene: TRBV7-2
clone size: .
D gene: .
J gene: TRBJ2-3

CDR3 protein: CASSPRTGPNTGELFF
CDR3 DNA: TGTGCCAGCAGTCCCCGGACAGGCCCGAACACCGGGGAGCTGTTTTTT
V gene: TRBV27
clone size: .
D gene: TRBD1
J gene: TRBJ2-2

CDR3 protein: CASSEGTGAAYGYTF
CDR3 DNA: TGTGCCAGCAGTGAGGGAACAGGGGCGGCCTATGGCTACACCTTC
V gene: TRBV2
clone size: .
D gene: TRBD1
J gene: TRBJ1-2

CDR3 protein: CASSWAGPSTDTQYF
CDR3 DNA: TGTGCCAGCAGTTGGGCGGGGCCTAGCACAGATACGCAGTATTTT
V gene: TRBV28
clone size: .
D gene: .
J gene: TRBJ2-3